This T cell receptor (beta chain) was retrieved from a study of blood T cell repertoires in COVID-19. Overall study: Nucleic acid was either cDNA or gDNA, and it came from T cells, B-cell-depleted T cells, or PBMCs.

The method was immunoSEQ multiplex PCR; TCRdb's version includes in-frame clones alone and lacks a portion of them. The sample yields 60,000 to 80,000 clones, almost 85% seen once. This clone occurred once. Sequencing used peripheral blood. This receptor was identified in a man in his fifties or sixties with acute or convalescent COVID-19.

The DNA for the CDR3 is TGTGCCAGCAGCTTAGGGGCAGGGGGCAACACCGGGGAGCTGTTTTTT. Its translation: CASSLGAGGNTGELFF. V is TRBV7-9 and J is TRBJ2-2; 8 bases line up with TRBD1. The CDR3 covers 16 residues. J lost 2 bases, V lost 1 base, and 3 bases had no gene match. CDR1 SEHNR and CDR2 FQNEAQ come from the germline V gene (reference sequence).